This T cell receptor (beta chain) originates from a study of blood T cell repertoires in COVID-19. Original processing notes: Reference gene primers were amplified, and this amplification served to estimate nucleated cell counts. Produced via immunoSEQ multiplex PCR; TCRdb's table is partial and in-frame only. The V and J calls and clone size were taken over from that table, and D and trimming were inferred from the DNA. The data show about 180,000 clones, about 82% seen once. With V trimmed by 4 bases and J by 14 bases, 13 bases remained unmatched. CDR1 is MNHEY, CDR2 SMNVEV, per germline (reference sequence). The CDR3 covers 15 residues. Recruits, aged roughly 18 to 90 years, lived in 25 or so US areas.

The V call is TRBV27, the J call TRBJ1-6, with 8 bases aligning to TRBD1. The source of this sequence is a woman aged 30 to 39 who had recovered from COVID-19. The source material was PBMCs or T cells enriched from blood (not recorded which). The CDR3 region has the DNA TGTGCCAGCAGTTACCACGACAGGGGTTTCGGTTCCCTCCACTTT. It yields the protein CASSYHDRGFGSLHF.